Listed below are T cell receptor beta chains from one sample, sequenced in a study of blood T cell repertoires in COVID-19. TCRdb keeps only in-frame clones here, not all; method: immunoSEQ multiplex PCR. The data contain 150,000 to 200,000 clones, roughly four fifths of them singletons. Sequences were obtained from peripheral blood. The receptors were gathered from a man aged 60 to 75 with active or convalescent COVID-19. The CDR3 runs from the conserved cysteine through the conserved F or W.

J: TRBJ2-7; V: TRBV6-4; CDR3: CASSDSSGGSYEQYF
J: TRBJ1-4; V: TRBV4-2; CDR3: CASSLDRTTNEKLFF
J: TRBJ2-1; V: TRBV28; CDR3: CASSLGQGEQFF
J: TRBJ2-7; V: TRBV20-1; CDR3: CSASGTSGAPSYEQYF
J: TRBJ2-7; V: TRBV10-2; CDR3: CASSLAGGPRYEQYF
J: TRBJ1-5; V: TRBV19; CDR3: CASSIEARQPHGWPQHF
J: TRBJ1-1; V: TRBV19; CDR3: CASSRTGTIMGAFF
J: TRBJ1-4; V: TRBV28; CDR3: CASSLSGGTNEKLFF
J: TRBJ2-7; V: TRBV7-2; CDR3: CASSLQRGTYEQYF
J: TRBJ1-5; V: TRBV7-9; CDR3: CASSRGQDNQPQHF
J: TRBJ1-1; V: TRBV5-5; CDR3: CASSLPWTGLTEAFF
J: TRBJ1-1; V: TRBV18; CDR3: CASSPQLQNTEAFF
J: TRBJ2-5; V: TRBV7-9; CDR3: CASRNPGRRDQETQYF
J: TRBJ2-3; V: TRBV3-1/TRBV3-2; CDR3: CASSQGANTDTQYF
J: TRBJ2-7; V: TRBV6-5; CDR3: CASRTGTAILGQYF
J: TRBJ1-3; V: TRBV5-1; CDR3: CASSLGGSASGNTIYF
J: TRBJ2-3; V: TRBV9; CDR3: CASSGSRVDTQYF
J: TRBJ2-7; V: TRBV29-1; CDR3: CSVEVPGQEYEQYF
J: TRBJ2-2; V: TRBV4-2; CDR3: CASTPGLAITGELFF
J: TRBJ2-1; V: TRBV5-4; CDR3: CASSAAGGPYNEQFF
J: TRBJ2-1; V: TRBV20-1; CDR3: CSASPFKGLAGGYNEQFF
J: TRBJ2-7; V: TRBV7-9; CDR3: CASRPSGSSYEQYF
J: TRBJ2-7; V: TRBV18; CDR3: CASSPPHPSWEQYF
J: TRBJ1-6; V: TRBV5-1; CDR3: CASSLGNYNSPLHF
J: TRBJ2-3; V: TRBV18; CDR3: CASSTNRVSTDTQYF